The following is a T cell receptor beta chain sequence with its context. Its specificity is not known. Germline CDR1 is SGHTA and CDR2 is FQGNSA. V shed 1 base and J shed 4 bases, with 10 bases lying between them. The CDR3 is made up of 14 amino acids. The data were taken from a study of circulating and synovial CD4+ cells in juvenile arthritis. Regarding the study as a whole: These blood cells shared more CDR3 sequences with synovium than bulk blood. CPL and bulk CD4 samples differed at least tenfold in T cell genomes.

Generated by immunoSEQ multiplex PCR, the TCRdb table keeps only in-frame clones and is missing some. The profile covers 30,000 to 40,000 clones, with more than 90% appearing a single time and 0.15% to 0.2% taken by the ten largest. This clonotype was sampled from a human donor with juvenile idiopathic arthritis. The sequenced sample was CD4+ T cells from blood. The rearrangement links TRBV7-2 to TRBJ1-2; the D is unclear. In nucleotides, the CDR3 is TGTGCCAGCAGCTTAGTGGAGGAAATCTATGGCTACACCTTC. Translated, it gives CASSLVEEIYGYTF.